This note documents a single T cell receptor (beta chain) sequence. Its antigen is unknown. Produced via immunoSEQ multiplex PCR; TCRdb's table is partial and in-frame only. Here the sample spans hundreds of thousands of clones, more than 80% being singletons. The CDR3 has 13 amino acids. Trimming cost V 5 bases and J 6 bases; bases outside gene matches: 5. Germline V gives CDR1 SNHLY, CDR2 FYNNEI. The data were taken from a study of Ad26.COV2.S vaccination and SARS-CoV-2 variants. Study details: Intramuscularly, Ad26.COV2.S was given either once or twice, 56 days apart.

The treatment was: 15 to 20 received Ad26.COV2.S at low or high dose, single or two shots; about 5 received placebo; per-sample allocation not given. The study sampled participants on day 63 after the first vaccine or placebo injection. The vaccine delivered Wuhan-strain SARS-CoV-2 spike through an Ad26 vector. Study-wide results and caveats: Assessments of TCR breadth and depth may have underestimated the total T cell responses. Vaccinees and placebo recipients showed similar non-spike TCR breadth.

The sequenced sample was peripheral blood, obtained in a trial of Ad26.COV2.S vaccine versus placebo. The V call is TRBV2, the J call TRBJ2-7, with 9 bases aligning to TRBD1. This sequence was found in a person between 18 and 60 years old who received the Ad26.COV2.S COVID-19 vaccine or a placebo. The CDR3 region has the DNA TGTGCCAGCAGTCGACAGGGGGTCGGCGAGCAGTACTTC. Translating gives CASSRQGVGEQYF.